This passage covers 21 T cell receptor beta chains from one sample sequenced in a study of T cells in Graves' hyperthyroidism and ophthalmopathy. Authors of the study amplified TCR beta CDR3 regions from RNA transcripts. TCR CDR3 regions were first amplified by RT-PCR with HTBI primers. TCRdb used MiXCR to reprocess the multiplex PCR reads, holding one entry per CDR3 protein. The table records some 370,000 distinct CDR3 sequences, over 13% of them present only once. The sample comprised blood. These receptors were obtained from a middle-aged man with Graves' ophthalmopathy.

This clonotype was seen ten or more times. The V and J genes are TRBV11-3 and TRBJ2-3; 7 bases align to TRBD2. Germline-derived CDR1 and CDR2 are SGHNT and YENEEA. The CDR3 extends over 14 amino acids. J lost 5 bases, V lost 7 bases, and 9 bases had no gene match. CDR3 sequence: CASTGTTFIDTQYF. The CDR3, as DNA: TGTGCCAGCACCGGGACTACGTTTATAGATACGCAGTATTTT.

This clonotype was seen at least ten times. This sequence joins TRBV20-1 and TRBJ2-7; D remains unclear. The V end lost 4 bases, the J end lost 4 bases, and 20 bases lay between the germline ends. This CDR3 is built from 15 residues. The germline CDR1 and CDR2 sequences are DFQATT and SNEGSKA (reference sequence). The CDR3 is CSAIVTHLGGYEQYF. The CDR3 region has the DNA TGCAGTGCTATTGTTACCCATTTAGGTGGGTACGAGCAGTACTTC.

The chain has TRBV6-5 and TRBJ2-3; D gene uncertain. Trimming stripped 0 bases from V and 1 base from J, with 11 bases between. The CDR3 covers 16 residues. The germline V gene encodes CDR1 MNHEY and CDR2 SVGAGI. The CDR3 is CASSYSRSAGTDTQYF. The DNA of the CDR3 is TGTGCCAGCAGTTACTCGCGGAGTGCAGGCACAGATACGCAGTATTTT.

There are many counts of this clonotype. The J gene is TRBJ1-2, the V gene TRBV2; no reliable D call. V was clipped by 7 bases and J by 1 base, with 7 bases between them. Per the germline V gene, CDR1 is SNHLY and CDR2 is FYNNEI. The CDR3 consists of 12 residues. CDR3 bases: TGTGCCAGCACAGAGGATAACTATGGCTACACCTTC. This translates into CASTEDNYGYTF.

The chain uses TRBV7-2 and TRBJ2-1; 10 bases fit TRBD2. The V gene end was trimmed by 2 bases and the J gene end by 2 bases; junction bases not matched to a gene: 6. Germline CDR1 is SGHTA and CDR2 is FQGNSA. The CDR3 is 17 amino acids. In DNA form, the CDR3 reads TGTGCCAGCAGCTTACTCCCTAGCGGGAGAACCTACAATGAGCAGTTCTTC. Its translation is CASSLLPSGRTYNEQFF. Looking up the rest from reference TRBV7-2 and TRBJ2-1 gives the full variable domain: GAGVSQSPSNKVTEKGKDVELRCDPISGHTALYWYRQSLGQGLEFLIYFQGNSAPDKSGLPSDRFSAERTGGSVSTLTIQRTQQEDSAVYLCASSLLPSGRTYNEQFFGPGTRLTVL.

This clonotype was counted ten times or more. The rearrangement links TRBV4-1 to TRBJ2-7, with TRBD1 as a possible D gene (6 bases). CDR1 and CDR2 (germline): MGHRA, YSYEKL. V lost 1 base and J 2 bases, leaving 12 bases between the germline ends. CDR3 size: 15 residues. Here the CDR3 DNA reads TGCGCCAGCAGCCAAGGACAGGCGACGGCCTACGAGCAGTACTTC. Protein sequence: CASSQGQATAYEQYF.

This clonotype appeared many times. The CDR3 coding sequence is TGTGCCAGCAGCTTAACCGGGACAGGGACCTACGAGCAGTACTTC. Translating it yields CASSLTGTGTYEQYF. The chain carries TRBV7-3 and TRBJ2-7; 9 bases line up with TRBD1. J lost 2 bases, V lost 0 bases, and 2 bases had no gene match. The CDR3 is 15 amino acids. The germline CDR1 and CDR2 sequences are SGHTA and FQGTGA.

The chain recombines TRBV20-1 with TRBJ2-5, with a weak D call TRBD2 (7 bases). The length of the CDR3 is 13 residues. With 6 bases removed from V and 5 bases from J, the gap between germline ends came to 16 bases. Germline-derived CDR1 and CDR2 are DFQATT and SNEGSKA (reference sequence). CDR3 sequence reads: CSAKGGGEETQYF. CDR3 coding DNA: TGCAGTGCCAAGGGGGGGGGTGAGGAGACCCAGTACTTC.

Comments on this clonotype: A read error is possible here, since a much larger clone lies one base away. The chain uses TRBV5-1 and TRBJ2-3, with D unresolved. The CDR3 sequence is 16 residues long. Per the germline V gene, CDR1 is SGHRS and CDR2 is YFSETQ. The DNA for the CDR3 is TGCGCCAGCAGCTTGGCCTTGGCCTCAAGCACAGATGCGCAGTATTTT. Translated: CASSLALASSTDAQYF.

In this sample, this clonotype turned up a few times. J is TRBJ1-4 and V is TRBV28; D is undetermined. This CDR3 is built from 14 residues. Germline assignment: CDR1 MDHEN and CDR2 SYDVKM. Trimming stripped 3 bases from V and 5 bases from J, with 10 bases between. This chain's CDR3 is CASSFGGRNEKLFF. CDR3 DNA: TGTGCCAGCAGTTTCGGCGGTAGAAATGAAAAACTGTTTTTT.

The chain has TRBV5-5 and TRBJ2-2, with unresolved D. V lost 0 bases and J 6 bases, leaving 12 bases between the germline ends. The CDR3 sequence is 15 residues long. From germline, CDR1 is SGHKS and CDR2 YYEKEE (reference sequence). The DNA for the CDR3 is TGTGCCAGCAGCTTGGGACTCCTATGGGCCGGGGAGCTGTTTTTT. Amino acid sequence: CASSLGLLWAGELFF.

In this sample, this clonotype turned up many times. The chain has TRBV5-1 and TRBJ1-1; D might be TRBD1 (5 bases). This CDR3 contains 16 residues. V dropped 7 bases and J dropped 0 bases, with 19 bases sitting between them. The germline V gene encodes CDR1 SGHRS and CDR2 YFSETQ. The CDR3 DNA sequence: TGCGCCAGCGCCCCCCACAGGCAGCGGGTGAACACTGAAGCTTTCTTT. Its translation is CASAPHRQRVNTEAFF.

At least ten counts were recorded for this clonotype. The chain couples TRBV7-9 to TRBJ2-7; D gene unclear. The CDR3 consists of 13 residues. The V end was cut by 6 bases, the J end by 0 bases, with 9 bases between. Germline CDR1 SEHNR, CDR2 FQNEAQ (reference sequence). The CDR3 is CASSLPSSYEQYF. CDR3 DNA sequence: TGTGCCAGCAGTTTGCCAAGCTCCTACGAGCAGTACTTC.

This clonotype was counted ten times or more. This CDR3 reads CASSVGHSVNTEAFF. CDR3 bases: TGTGCCAGCAGCGTAGGTCACAGCGTGAACACTGAAGCTTTCTTT. This chain connects TRBV9 to TRBJ1-1; no reliable D call. V was clipped by 0 bases and J by 0 bases, with 9 bases between them. Germline V CDR1 and CDR2: SGDLS, YYNGEE. CDR3 length: 15 amino acids. Full variable domain (rest looked up from reference TRBV9 and TRBJ1-1): DSGVTQTPKHLITATGQRVTLRCSPRSGDLSVYWYQQSLDQGLQFLIQYYNGEERAKGNILERFSAQQFPDLHSELNLSSLELGDSALYFCASSVGHSVNTEAFFGQGTRLTVV.

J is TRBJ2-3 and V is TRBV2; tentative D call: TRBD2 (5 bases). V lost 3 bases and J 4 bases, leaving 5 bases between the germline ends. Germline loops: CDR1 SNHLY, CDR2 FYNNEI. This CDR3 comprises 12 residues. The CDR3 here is CASSERADTQYF. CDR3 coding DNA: TGTGCCAGCAGTGAGCGGGCAGATACGCAGTATTTT.

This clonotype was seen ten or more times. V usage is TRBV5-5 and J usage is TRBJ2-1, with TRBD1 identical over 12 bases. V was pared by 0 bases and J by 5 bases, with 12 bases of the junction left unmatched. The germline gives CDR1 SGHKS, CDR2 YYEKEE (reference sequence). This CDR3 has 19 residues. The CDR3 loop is CASSLAWVLGQGANNEQFF. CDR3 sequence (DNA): TGTGCCAGCAGCTTGGCCTGGGTTTTGGGACAGGGGGCAAACAATGAGCAGTTCTTC. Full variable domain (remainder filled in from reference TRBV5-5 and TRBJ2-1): DAGVTQSPTHLIKTRGQQVTLRCSPISGHKSVSWYQQVLGQGPQFIFQYYEKEERGRGNFPDRFSARQFPNYSSELNVNALLLGDSALYLCASSLAWVLGQGANNEQFFGPGTRLTVL.

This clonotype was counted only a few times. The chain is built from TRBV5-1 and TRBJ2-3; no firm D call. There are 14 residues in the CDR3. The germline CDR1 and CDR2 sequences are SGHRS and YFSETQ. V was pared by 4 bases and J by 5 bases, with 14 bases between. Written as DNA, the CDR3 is TGCGCCAGCAGCCCCCCGTCGGTGGAAGATACGCAGTATTTT. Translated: CASSPPSVEDTQYF.

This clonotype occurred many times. The CDR3 spells CASSLYRTGELFF. As DNA, the CDR3 is TGTGCCAGCAGCTTATATCGGACCGGGGAGCTGTTTTTT. The chain uses TRBV7-8 and TRBJ2-2; no reliable D call. The CDR3 loop spans 13 amino acids. Germline assignment: CDR1 SGHVS and CDR2 FQNEAQ. Deletions cut 2 bases from V and 5 bases from J, with 6 bases between.

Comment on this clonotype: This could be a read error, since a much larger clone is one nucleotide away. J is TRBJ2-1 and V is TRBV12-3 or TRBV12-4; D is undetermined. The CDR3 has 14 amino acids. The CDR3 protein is CVSSFFWVNNEQFF. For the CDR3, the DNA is TGTGTCAGCAGTTTTTTTTGGGTCAACAATGAGCAGTTCTTC.

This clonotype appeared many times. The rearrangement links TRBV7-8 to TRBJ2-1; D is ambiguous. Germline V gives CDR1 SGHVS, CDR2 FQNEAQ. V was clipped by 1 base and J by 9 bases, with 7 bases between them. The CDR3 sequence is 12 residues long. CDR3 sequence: CASSLDLGEQFF. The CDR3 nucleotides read TGTGCCAGCAGCTTAGATTTGGGTGAGCAGTTCTTC.

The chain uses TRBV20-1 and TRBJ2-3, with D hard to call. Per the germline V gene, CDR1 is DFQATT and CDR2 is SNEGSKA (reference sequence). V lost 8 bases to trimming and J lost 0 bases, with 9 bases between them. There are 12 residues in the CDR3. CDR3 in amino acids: CSFRQSTDTQYF. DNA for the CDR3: TGCAGTTTCCGTCAGAGCACAGATACGCAGTATTTT.